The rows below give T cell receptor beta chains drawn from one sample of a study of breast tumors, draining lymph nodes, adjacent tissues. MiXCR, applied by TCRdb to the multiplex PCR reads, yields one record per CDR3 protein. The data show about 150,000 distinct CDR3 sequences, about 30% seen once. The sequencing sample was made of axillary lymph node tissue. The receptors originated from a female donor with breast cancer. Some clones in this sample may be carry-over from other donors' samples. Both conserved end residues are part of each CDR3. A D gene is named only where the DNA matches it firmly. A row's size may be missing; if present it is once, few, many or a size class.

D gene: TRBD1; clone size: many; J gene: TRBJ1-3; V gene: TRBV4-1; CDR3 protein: CASSQVGTDNTIYF; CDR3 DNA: TGCGCCAGCAGCCAAGTCGGGACAGACAACACCATATATTTT
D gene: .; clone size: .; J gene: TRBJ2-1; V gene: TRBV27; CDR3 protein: CASSSPGTSSHNEQFF; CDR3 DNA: TGTGCCAGCAGTTCCCCCGGGACGAGCTCCCACAATGAGCAGTTCTTC
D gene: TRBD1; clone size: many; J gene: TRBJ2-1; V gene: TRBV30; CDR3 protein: CAWRMGDRTYNEQFF; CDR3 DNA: TGTGCCTGGAGAATGGGGGACAGAACCTACAATGAGCAGTTCTTC
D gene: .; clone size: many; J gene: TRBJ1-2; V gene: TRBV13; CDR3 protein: CASSLAEEPYGYTF; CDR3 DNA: TGTGCCAGCAGCTTAGCGGAAGAGCCGTATGGCTACACCTTC
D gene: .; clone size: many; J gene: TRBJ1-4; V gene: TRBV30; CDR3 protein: CAWSVWASGDEKLFF; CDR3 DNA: TGTGCCTGGAGTGTTTGGGCATCCGGGGATGAAAAACTGTTTTTT
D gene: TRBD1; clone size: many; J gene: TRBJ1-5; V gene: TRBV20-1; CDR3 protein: CSARDLFGTDNLPQHF; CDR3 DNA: TGCAGTGCTAGAGATTTATTCGGGACAGACAATCTGCCCCAGCATTTT
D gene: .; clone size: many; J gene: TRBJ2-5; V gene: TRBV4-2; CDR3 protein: CASSQESTVGETQYF; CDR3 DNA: TGTGCCAGCAGCCAAGAGTCCACGGTTGGGGAGACCCAGTACTTC
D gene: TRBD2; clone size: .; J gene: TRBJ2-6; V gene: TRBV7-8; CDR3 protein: CASSLRGVGANVLTF; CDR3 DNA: TGTGCCAGCAGCTTACGGGGGGTTGGGGCCAACGTCCTGACTTTC
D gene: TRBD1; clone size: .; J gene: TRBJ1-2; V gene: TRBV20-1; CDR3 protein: CSARDNQGEVGGYTF; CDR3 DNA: TGCAGTGCTAGAGATAATCAGGGGGAAGTCGGTGGCTACACCTTC
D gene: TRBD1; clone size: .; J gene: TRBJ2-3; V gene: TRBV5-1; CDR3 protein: CASSFGDRDTQYF; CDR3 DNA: TGCGCCAGCAGCTTCGGGGACAGAGATACGCAGTATTTT
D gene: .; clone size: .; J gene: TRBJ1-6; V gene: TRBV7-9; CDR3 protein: CASSLESDSPLHF; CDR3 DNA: TGTGCCAGCAGCTTGGAGTCGGATTCACCCCTCCACTTT
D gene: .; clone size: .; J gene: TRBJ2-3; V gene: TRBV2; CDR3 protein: CASRGTNYNEQYF; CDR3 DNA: TGTGCCAGCAGGGGGACCAACTACAATGAGCAGTATTTT
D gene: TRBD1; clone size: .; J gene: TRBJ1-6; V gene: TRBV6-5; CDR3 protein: CVTGAGQGALSPLHF; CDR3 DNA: TGTGTCACCGGGGCGGGACAGGGGGCATTATCACCCCTCCACTTT
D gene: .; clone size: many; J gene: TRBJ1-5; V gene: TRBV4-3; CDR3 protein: CASSQEPRYQPQHF; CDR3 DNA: TGCGCCAGCAGCCAAGAGCCCCGGTATCAGCCCCAGCATTTT
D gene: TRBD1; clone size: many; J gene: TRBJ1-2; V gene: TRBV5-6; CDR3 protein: CASTLYGAGQAEINYGYTF; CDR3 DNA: TGTGCCAGCACCCTGTATGGCGCAGGACAGGCAGAAATTAACTATGGCTACACCTTC
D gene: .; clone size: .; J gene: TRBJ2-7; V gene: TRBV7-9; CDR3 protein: CASSRWQGLWGEQYF; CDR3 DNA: TGTGCCAGCAGCCGTTGGCAGGGGCTCTGGGGGGAGCAGTACTTC
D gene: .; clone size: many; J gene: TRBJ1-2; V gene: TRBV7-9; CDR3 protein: CASSTGWGDNYGYTF; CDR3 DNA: TGTGCCAGCAGCACCGGATGGGGTGATAACTATGGCTACACCTTC
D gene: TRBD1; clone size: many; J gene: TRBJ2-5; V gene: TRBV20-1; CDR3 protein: CSARAGTEDIQETQYF; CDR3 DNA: TGCAGTGCTAGAGCGGGGACAGAGGATATCCAAGAGACCCAGTACTTC
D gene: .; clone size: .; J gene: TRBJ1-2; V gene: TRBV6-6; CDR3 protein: CASRPGEGYTF; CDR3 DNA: TGTGCCAGCAGGCCAGGGGAGGGCTACACCTTC
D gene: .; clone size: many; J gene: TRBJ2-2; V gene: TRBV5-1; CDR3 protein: CASYPNPPNTGELFF; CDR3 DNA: TGCGCCAGCTACCCGAACCCCCCGAACACCGGGGAGCTGTTTTTT
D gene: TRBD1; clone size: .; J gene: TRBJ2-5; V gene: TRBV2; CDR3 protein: CAGSDRGLNQPQYF; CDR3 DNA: TGTGCCGGCAGTGACAGGGGCCTCAATCAGCCCCAGTACTTC
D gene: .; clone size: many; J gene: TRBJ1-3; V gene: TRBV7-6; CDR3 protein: CASSPGGYTIYF; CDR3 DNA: TGTGCCAGCAGCCCCGGAGGCTACACCATATATTTT
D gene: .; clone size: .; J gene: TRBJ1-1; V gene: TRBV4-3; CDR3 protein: CASSPDGRNTEAFF; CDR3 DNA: TGCGCCAGCAGCCCGGACGGAAGGAACACTGAAGCTTTCTTT
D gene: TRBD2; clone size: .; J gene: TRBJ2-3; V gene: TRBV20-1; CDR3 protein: CSARSIAGGLSTDTQYF; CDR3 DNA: TGCAGTGCTAGATCCATAGCGGGGGGGCTAAGCACAGATACGCAGTATTTT
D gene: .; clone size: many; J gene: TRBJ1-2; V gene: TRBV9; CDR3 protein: CASRSNYGYTF; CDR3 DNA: TGTGCCAGCAGATCCAACTATGGCTACACCTTC
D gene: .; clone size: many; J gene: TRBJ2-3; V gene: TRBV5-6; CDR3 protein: CASSLVEGATDTQYF; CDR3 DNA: TGTGCCAGCAGCTTAGTGGAGGGGGCGACAGATACGCAGTATTTT
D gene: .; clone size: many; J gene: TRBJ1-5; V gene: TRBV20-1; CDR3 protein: CSAGPRDAQGNQPQHF; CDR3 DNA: TGCAGTGCTGGGCCAAGGGACGCTCAGGGCAATCAGCCCCAGCATTTT
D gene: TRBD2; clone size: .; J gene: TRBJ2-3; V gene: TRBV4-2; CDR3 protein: CASSPGLAGEDTQYF; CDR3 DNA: TGTGCCAGCAGCCCGGGACTAGCGGGGGAGGATACGCAGTATTTT
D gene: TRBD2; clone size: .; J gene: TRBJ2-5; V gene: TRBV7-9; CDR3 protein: CASSSAGPLAAAQYF; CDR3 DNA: TGTGCCAGCAGCTCCGCGGGACCGCTAGCGGCGGCCCAGTACTTC
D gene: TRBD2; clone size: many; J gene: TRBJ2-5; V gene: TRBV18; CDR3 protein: CASSVLAGETTETQYF; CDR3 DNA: TGTGCCAGCTCAGTCCTAGCGGGGGAAACAACAGAGACCCAGTACTTC
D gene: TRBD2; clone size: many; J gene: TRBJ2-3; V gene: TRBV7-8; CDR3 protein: CASSLPTSGGAVGADTQYF; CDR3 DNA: TGTGCCAGCAGCTTACCGACTAGCGGGGGGGCCGTCGGTGCAGATACGCAGTATTTT
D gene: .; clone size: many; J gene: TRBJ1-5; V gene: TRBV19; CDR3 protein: CASSIRADNQPQHF; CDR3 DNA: TGTGCCAGTAGTATCAGGGCAGACAATCAGCCCCAGCATTTT
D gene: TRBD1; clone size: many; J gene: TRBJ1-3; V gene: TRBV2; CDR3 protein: CASRQTGTALGNTIYF; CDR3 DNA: TGTGCCAGCAGGCAAACCGGGACAGCGCTAGGAAACACCATATATTTT
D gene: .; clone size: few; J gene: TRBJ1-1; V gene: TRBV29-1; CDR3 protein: CSFNRANTEAFF; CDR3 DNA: TGCAGCTTCAACAGGGCGAACACTGAAGCTTTCTTT
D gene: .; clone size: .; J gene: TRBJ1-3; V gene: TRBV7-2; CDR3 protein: CASNLAGYAIYF; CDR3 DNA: TGTGCCAGCAACCTAGCGGGTTACGCCATATATTTT
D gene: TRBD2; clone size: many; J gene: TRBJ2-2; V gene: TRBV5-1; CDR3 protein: CASFLGGGTGELFF; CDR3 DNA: TGCGCCAGCTTCCTTGGCGGGGGGACCGGGGAGCTGTTTTTT
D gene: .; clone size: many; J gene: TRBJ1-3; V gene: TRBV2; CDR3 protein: CASRGGLSSGNTIYF; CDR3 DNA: TGTGCCAGCAGGGGGGGGTTGAGCTCTGGAAACACCATATATTTT
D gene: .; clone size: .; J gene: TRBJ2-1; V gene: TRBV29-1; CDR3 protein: CSVAQGGGNEQFF; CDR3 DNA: TGCAGCGTTGCACAGGGAGGGGGCAATGAGCAGTTCTTC
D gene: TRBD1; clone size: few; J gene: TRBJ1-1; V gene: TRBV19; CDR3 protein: CASSMRDRAEAFF; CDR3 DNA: TGTGCCAGTAGTATGAGGGACAGGGCCGAAGCTTTCTTT
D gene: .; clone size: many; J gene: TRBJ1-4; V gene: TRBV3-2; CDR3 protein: CASSHKAETNEKLFF; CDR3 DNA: TGTGCCAGCAGCCACAAGGCCGAGACTAATGAAAAACTGTTTTTT
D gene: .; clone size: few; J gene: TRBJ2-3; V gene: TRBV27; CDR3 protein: CASSSPLAHTDTQYF; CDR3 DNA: TGTGCCAGCAGTTCCCCCTTGGCGCATACAGATACGCAGTATTTT
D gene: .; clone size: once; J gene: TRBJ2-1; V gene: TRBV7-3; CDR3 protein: CASSSGAGNEQFF; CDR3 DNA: TGTGCCAGCAGCTCCGGTGCGGGCAATGAGCAGTTCTTC
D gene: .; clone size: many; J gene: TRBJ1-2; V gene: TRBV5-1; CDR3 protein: CASSSGHEYGYTF; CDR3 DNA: TGCGCCAGCAGCTCAGGGCATGAATATGGCTACACCTTC